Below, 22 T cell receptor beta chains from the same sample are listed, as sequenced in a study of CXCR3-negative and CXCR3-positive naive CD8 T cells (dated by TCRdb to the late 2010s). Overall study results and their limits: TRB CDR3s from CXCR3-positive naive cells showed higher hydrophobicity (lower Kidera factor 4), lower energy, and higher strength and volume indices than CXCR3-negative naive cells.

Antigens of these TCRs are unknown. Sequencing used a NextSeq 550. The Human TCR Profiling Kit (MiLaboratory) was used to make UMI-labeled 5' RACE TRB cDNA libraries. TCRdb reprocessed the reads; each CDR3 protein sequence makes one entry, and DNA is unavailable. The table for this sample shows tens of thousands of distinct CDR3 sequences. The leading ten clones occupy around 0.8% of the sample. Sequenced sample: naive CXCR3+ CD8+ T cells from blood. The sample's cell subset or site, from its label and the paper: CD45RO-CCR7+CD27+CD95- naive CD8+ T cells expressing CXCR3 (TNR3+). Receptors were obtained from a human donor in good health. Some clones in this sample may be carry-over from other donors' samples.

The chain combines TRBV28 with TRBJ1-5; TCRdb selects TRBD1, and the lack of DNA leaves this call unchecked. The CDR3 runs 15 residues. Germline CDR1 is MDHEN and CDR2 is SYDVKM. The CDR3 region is CASSARTGANQPQHF.

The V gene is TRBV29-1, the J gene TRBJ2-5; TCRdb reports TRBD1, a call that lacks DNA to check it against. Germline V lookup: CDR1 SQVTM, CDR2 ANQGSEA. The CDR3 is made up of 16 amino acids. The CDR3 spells CSVPLPLDQLQETQYF.

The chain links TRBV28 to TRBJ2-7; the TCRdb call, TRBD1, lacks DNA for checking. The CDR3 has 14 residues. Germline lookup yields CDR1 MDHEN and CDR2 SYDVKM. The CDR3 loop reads CASRPWQGKYEQYF. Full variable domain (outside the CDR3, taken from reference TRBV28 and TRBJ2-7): DVKVTQSSRYLVKRTGEKVFLECVQDMDHENMFWYRQDPGLGLRLIYFSYDVKMKEKGDIPEGYSVSREKKERFSLILESASTNQTSMYLCASRPWQGKYEQYFGPGTRLTVT.

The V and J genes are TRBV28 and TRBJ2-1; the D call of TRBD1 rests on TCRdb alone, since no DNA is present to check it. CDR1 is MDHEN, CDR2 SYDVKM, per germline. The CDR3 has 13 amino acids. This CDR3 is CASSPSGRGEQFF.

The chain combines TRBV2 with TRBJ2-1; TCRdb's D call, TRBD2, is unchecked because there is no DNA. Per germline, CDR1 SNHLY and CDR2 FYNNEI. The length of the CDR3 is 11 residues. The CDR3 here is CASSSSGEQFF.

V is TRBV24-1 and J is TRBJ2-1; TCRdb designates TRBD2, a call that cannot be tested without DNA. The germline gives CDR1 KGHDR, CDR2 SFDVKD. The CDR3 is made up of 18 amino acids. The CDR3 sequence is CATARPGGLAGSSGEQFF.

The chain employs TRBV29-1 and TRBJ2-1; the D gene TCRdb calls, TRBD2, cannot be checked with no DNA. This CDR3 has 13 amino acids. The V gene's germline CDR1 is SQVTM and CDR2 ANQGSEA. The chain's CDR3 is CSVAIQGSNEQFF.

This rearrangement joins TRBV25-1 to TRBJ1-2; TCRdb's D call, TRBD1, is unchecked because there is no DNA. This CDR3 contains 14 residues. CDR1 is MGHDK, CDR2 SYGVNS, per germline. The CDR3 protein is CASSERTPNYGYTF.

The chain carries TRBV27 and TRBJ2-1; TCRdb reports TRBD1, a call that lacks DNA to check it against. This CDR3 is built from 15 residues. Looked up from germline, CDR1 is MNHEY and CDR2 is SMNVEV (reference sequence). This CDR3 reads CASSHDPGRFNEQFF.

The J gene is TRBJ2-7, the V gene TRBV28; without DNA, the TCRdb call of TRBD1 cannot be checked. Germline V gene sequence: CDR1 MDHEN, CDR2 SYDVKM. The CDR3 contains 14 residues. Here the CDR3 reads CASSQGSPPLEQYF. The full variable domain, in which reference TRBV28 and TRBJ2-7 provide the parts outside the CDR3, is DVKVTQSSRYLVKRTGEKVFLECVQDMDHENMFWYRQDPGLGLRLIYFSYDVKMKEKGDIPEGYSVSREKKERFSLILESASTNQTSMYLCASSQGSPPLEQYFGPGTRLTVT.

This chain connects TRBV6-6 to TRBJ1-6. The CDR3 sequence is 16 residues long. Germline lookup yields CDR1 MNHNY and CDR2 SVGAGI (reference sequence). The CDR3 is CASSYSGESEDSPLHF.

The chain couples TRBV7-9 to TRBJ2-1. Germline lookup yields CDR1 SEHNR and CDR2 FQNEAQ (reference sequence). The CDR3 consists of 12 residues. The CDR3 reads CASSPSKNEQFF.

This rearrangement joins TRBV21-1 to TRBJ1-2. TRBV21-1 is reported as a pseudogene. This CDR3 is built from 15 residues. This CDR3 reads CASSTRDPPGYGYTF.

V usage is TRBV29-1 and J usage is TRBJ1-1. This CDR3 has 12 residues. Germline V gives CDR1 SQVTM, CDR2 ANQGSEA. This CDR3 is CSALDGNTEAFF.

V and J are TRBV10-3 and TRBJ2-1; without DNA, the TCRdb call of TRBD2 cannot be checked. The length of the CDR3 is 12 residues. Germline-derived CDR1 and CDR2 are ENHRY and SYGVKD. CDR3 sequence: CAISEGAGEQFF.

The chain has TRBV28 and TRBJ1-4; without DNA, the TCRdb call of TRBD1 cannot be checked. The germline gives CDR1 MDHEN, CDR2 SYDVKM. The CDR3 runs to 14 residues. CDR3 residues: CASSFGTMNEKLFF.

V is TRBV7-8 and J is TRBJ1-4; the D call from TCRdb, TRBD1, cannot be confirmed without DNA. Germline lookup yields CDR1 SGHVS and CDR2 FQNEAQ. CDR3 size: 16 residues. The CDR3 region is CASSSPPRATNGKLFF.

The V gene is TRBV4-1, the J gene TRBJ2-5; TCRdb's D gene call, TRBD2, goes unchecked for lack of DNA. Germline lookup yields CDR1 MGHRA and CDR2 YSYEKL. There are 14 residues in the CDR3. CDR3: CASSHPDSGETQYF.

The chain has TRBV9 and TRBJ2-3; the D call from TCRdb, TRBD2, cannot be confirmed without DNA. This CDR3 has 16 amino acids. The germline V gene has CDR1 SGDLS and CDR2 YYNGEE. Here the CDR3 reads CASSVPLAGGPDTQYF. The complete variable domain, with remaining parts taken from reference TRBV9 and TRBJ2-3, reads DSGVTQTPKHLITATGQRVTLRCSPRSGDLSVYWYQQSLDQGLQFLIQYYNGEERAKGNILERFSAQQFPDLHSELNLSSLELGDSALYFCASSVPLAGGPDTQYFGPGTRLTVL.

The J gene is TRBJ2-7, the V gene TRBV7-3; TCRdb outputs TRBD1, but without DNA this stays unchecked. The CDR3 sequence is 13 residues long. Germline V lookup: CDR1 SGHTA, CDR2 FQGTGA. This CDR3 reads CASSSGVFDEQYF. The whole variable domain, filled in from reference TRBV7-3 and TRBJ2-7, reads GAGVSQTPSNKVTEKGKYVELRCDPISGHTALYWYRQSLGQGPEFLIYFQGTGAADDSGLPNDRFFAVRPEGSVSTLKIQRTERGDSAVYLCASSSGVFDEQYFGPGTRLTVT.

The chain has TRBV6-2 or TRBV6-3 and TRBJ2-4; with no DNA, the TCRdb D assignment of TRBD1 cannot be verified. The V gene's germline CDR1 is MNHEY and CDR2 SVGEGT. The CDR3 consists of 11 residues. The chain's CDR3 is CASSSVDIQYF.

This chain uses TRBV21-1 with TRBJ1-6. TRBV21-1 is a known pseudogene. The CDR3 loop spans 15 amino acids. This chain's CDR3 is CASSTGSSYNSPLHF.